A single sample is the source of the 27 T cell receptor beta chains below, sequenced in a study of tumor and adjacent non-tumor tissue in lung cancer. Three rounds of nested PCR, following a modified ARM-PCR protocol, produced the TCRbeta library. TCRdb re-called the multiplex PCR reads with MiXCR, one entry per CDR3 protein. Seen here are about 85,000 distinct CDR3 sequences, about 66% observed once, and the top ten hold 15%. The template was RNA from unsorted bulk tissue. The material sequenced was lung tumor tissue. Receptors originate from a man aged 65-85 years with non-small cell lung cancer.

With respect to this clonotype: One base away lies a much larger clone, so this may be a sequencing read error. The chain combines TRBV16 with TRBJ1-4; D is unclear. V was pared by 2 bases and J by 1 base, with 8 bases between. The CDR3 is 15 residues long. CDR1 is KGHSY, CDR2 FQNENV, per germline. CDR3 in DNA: TGTGCCAGCAGCCAAGATGGTGGAACTAATGAAAAACTGTTTTTT. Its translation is CASSQDGGTNEKLFF. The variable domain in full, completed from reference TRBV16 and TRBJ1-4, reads GEEVAQTPKHLVRGEGQKAKLYCAPIKGHSYVFWYQQVLKNEFKFLISFQNENVFDETGMPKERFSAKCLPNSPCSLEIQATKLEDSAVYFCASSQDGGTNEKLFFGSGTQLSVL.

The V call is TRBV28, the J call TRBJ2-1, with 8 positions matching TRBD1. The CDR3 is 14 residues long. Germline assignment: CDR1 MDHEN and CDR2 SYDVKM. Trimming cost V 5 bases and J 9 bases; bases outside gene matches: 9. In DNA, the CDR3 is TGTGCCAGCAGTCTCGGGGGACAGGAGGGTGAGCAGTTCTTC. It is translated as CASSLGGQEGEQFF.

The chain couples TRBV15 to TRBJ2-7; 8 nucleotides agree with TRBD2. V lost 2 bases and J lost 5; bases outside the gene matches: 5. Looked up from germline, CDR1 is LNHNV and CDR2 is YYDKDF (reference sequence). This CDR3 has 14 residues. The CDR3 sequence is CATSRTGGDDEQYF. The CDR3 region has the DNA TGTGCCACCAGCAGAACGGGAGGGGACGACGAGCAGTACTTC.

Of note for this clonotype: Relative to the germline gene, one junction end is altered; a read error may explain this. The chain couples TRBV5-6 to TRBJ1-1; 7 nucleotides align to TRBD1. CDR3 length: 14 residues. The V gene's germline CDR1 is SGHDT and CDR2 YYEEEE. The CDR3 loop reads CANRWTGKNTEVFF. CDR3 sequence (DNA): TGTGCCAACAGGTGGACAGGCAAGAACACTGAAGTTTTCTTT.

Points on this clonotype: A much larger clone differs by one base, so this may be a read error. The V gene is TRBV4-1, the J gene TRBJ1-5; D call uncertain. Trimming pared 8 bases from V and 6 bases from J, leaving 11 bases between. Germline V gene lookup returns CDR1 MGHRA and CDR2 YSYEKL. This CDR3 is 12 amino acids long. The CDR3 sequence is CASHTRFQPQHF. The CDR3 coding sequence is TGCGCCAGCCATACTAGATTTCAGCCCCAGCATTTT.

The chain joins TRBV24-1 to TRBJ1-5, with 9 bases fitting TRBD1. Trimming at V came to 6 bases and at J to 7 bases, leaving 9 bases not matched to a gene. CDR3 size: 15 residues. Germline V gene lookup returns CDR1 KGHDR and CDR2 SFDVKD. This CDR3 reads CATSHSTGGLQPQHF. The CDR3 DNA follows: TGTGCCACCAGTCATTCGACAGGGGGATTACAGCCCCAGCATTTT.

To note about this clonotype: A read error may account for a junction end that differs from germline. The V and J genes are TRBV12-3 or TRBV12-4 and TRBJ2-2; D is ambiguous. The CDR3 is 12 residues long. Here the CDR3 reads CASGFPPGELFF. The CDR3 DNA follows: TGTGCCAGCGGTTTCCCCCCAGGGGAGCTGTTTTTT.

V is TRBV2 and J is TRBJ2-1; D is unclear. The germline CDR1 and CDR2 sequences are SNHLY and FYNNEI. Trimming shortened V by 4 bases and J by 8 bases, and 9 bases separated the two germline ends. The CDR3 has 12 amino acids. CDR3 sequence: CASSVWYDEQFF. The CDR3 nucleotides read TGTGCCAGCAGTGTGTGGTACGATGAGCAGTTCTTC.

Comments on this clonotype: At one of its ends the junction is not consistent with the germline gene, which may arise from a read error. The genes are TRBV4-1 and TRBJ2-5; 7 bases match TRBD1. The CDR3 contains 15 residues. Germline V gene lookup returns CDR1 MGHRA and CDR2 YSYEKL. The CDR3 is CACSHAGQAGETQYF. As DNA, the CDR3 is TGCGCCTGCAGCCATGCCGGACAGGCGGGAGAGACCCAGTACTTC.

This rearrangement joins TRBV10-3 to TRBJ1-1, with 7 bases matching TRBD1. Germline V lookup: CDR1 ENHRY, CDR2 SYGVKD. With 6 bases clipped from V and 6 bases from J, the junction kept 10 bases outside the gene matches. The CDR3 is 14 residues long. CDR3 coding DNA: TGTGCCATCAGGAAGGACAGGATGTATGCTGAAGCTTTCTTT. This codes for CAIRKDRMYAEAFF.

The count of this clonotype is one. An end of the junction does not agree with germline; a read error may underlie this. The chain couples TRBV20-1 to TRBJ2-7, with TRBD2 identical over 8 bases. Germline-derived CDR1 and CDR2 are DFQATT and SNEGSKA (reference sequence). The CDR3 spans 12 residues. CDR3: CGAILAEYEQYF. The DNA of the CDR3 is TGCGGTGCTATACTAGCGGAGTACGAGCAGTACTTC.

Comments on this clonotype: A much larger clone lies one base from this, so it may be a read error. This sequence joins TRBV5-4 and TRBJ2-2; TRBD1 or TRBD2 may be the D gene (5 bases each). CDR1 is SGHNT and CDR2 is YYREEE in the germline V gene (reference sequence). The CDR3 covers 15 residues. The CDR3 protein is CTSSRGTGDTGELFF. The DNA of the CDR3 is TGTACCAGCAGCCGAGGGACCGGAGACACCGGGGAGCTGTTTTTT.

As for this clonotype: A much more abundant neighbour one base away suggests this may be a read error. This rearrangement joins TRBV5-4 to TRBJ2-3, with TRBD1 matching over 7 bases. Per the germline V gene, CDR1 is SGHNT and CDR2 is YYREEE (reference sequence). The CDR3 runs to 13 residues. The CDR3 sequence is CVSSSRGRDTQYF. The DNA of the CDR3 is TGTGTCAGCAGCTCCAGGGGGAGAGATACGCAGTATTTT.

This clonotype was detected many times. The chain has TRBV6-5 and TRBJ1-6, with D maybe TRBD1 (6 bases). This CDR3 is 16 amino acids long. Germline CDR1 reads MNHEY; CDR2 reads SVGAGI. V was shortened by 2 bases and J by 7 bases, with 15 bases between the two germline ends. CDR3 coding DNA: TGTGCCAGCAGTTACGGAAGGACAGCAAGAAATTCACCCCTCCACTTT. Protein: CASSYGRTARNSPLHF.

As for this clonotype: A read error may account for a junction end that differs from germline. CDR3 nucleotides: TGCAGCGTTGACGTGAGCTATGGGGGCAACGTCCTGACTTTC. Translated: CSVDVSYGGNVLTF. This chain joins TRBV29-1 and TRBJ2-6; D possibly matches TRBD1 or TRBD2 (5 bases each). The CDR3 sequence is 14 residues long. Germline V gene lookup returns CDR1 SQVTM and CDR2 ANQGSEA.

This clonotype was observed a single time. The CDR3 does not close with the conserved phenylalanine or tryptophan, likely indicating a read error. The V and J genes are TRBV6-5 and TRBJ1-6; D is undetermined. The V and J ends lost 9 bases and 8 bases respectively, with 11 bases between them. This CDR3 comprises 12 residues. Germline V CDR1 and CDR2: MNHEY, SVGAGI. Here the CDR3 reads CARGLGDSPLHS. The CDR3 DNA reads TGTGCCAGAGGACTAGGTGATTCACCCCTCCACTCT.

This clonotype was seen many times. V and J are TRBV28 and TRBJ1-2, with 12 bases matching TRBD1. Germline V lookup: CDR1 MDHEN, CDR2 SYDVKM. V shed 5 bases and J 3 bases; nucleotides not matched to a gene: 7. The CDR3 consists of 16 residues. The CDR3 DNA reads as TGTGCCAGCAGTACCGGGACAGGGGGCGCCCACTATGGCTACACCTTC. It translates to CASSTGTGGAHYGYTF.

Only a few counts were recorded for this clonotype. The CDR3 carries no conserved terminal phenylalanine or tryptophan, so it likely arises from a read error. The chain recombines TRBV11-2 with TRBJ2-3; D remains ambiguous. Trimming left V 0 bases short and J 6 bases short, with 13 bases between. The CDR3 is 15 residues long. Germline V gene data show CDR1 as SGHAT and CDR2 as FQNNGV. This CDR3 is CASSLDRNNGDTQYS. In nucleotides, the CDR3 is TGTGCCAGCAGCTTAGACCGGAACAACGGGGATACGCAGTATTCT.

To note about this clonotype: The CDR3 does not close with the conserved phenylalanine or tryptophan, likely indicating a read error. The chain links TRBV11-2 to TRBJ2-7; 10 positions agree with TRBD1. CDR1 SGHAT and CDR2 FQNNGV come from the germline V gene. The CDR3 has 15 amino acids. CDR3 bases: TGTGGCAGCAGCTTAGAGGGACAGGGGTCCTATGAGCAGTACCTC. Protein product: CGSSLEGQGSYEQYL.

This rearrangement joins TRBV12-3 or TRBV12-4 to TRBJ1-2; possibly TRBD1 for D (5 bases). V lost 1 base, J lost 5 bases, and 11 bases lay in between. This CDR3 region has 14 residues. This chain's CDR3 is CASSLVPGSYGYTF. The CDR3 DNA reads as TGTGCCAGCAGTTTAGTGCCAGGGAGTTATGGCTACACCTTC.

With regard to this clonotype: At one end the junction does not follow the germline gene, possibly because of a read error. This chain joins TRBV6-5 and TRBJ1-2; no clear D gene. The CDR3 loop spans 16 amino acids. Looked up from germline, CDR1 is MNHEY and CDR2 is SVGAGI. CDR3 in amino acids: CASSYFGRANYYGYTF. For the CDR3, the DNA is TGTGCCAGCAGCTACTTTGGGAGGGCAAACTACTATGGCTACACCTTC.

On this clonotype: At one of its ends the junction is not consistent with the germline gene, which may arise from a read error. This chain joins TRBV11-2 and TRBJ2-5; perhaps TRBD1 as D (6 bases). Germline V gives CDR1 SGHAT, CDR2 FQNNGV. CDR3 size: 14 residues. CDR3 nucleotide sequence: TGTGCCAGCAACTCTAGACAGGCGAAAGAGGCCCAGTACTTC. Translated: CASNSRQAKEAQYF.

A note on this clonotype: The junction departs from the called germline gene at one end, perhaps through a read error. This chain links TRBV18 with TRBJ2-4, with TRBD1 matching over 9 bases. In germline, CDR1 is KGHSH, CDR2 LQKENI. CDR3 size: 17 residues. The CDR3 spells CARSPVPQGATKNIQYF. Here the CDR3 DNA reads TGTGCCAGATCACCAGTCCCACAGGGGGCAACCAAAAACATTCAGTACTTC.

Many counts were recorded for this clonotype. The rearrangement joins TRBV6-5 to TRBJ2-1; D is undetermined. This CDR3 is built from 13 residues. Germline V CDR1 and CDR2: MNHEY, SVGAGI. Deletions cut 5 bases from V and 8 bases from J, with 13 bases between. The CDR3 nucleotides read TGTGCCAGCAGTGGCCTACAGTACGATGAGCAGTTCTTC. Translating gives CASSGLQYDEQFF.

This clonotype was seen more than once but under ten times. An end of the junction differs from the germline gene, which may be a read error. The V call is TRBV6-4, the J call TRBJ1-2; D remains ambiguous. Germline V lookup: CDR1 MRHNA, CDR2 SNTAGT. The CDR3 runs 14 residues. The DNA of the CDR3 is TGTGTCAGCAGTGACCGGGGATATATGGGTGGCTACACCTTC. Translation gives CVSSDRGYMGGYTF.

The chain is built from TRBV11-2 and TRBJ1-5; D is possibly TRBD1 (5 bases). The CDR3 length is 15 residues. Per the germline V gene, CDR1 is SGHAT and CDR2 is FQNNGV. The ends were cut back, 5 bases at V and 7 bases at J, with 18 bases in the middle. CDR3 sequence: CASSDGWGTGQPQHF. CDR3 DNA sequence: TGTGCCAGCAGCGATGGGTGGGGGACTGGCCAGCCCCAGCATTTT. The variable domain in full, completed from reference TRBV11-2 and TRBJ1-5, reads EAGVAQSPRYKIIEKRQSVAFWCNPISGHATLYWYQQILGQGPKLLIQFQNNGVVDDSQLPKDRFSAERLKGVDSTLKIQPAKLEDSAVYLCASSDGWGTGQPQHFGDGTRLSIL.

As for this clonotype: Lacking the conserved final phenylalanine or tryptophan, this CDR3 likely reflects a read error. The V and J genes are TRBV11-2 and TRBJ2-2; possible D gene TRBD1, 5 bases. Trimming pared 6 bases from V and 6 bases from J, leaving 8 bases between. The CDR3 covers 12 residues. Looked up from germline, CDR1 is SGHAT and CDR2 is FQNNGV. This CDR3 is CASSQGPGELFP. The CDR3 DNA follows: TGTGCCAGCAGTCAGGGTCCCGGGGAGCTGTTTCCT.